This TCR beta chain was found in a study of shared clonotypes between healthy human individuals. The data were produced by immunoSEQ multiplex PCR, yet TCRdb's version contains in-frame clones alone and is incomplete. The sample contains hundreds of thousands of clones, roughly 70% of which appear only once. A remark on this clone: As yet, its antigen is unknown.

Study observations and caveats: Clonotype sharing levels among donors were expected to vary with sequencing depth. Naive subsets generally had larger estimated richness than memory subsets.

The TCR sequence derives from a woman younger than 45 in good health. Sequencing was performed on memory CD4+ T cells sorted from blood. The subset: CD45RA-negative fraction.

The CDR3 DNA sequence: TGCGCCAGCAGCCAGCGAGGGGCAGGGGGAGCCTACGAGCAGTACTTC. Its translation: CASSQRGAGGAYEQYF. The J gene is TRBJ2-7, the V gene TRBV4-1; 7 bases match TRBD1. This CDR3 has 16 amino acids. CDR1 MGHRA and CDR2 YSYEKL come from the germline V gene. V dropped 3 bases and J dropped 2; count of bases not matched to a gene: 10.